The source of this TCR beta chain is a study of T cell responses to AZD1222 COVID-19 vaccine. Notes on this clone: Antigen specificity is unknown.

CDR1 SGHRS and CDR2 YFSETQ come from the germline V gene. The CDR3 spans 15 residues. Trimming at V came to 4 bases and at J to 7 bases, leaving 7 bases not matched to a gene. Produced via immunoSEQ multiplex PCR; TCRdb's table is partial and in-frame only. The data show 85,000 to 100,000 clones, with roughly 91% seen just once and approximately 3.7% held by the top ten. Study results and caveats: Donor demographics were predominantly white British with a female majority; clonal diversity may be underestimated.

The source is an adult in good health. The J gene is TRBJ2-5, the V gene TRBV5-1; 13 bases agree with TRBD2. Source: peripheral blood, taken on day 0 of AZD1222 vaccination. The CDR3 protein is CASSLGTSGEGTQYF. The CDR3 nucleotides are TGCGCCAGCAGCCTGGGGACTAGCGGGGAAGGGACCCAGTACTTC.